This TCR beta chain was sequenced during a study of blood T cell repertoires in COVID-19. About the study: Whether acute or convalescent, the COVID-19 samples came from the United States, Italy and Spain.

The germline V gene has CDR1 PRHDT and CDR2 FYEKMQ (reference sequence). V dropped 7 bases and J dropped 2; count of bases not matched to a gene: 13. The CDR3 covers 17 residues. The assay was immunoSEQ multiplex PCR, and TCRdb's table has in-frame clones only and misses some. Of more than 90,000 clones listed, approximately 78% were seen once; the top ten hold 7.9%. This clonotype was obtained from a man aged 65-85 years with acute or convalescent COVID-19. The sequenced material came from peripheral blood. The chain is built from TRBV13 and TRBJ2-2, with 7 bases aligning to TRBD2. CDR3 in DNA: TGTGCCAGCAATTCTTGGGAGGGAGATGGAAACACCGGGGAGCTGTTTTTT. Encoded protein: CASNSWEGDGNTGELFF.